This T cell receptor (beta chain) was found in a study of Graves' ophthalmopathy and Graves' hyperthyroidism. Study results and caveats: In blood appeared most of the expanded thyroid clonotypes whose frequency exceeded 0.001.

The CDR3 totals 13 residues. Deletions cut 6 bases from V and 6 bases from J, with 12 bases between. Germline CDR1 MDHEN, CDR2 SYDVKM. Amplified material comprised TCR beta CDR3 regions derived from RNA transcripts. The first round was an RT-PCR with HTBI primers, and the second round was a multiplex PCR. In TCRdb, the multiplex PCR reads were re-called with MiXCR into one record per CDR3 protein. In the table there are about 220,000 distinct CDR3 sequences, 20% to 25% of which are singletons. PBMCs came from roughly 9.1 ml of fresh peripheral blood. This clonotype was picked up many times. The antigen is not known. Since no conserved phenylalanine or tryptophan closes the CDR3, a read error is the likely cause.

The chain has TRBV28 and TRBJ2-4, with D possibly being TRBD2 (5 bases). The receptor was isolated from a woman between 50 and 59 years old with Graves' ophthalmopathy. The sequencing input was peripheral blood. For the CDR3, the DNA is TGTGCCAGCAGGCCGATTGAGGGAAACATTCAGTACCTC. Encoded protein: CASRPIEGNIQYL.